Shown below are 15 T cell receptor beta chains from a single sample sequenced in a study of shared clonotypes between healthy human individuals. The repertoire was sequenced with immunoSEQ multiplex PCR; TCRdb's copy has only in-frame clones and lacks some. The sample has about 680,000 clones; 72% are singletons. The sequencing input was memory CD4+ T cells sorted from blood. Sample subset: CD45RA-negative fraction. These receptors were collected from a woman younger than 45 in good health.

The chain joins TRBV7-6 to TRBJ1-1; 8 positions agree with TRBD1. The CDR3 is 16 amino acids. CDR1 SGHVS and CDR2 FNYEAQ come from the germline V gene. Trimming cost V 3 bases and J 1 base; bases outside gene matches: 7. This CDR3 reads CASSLGLGQGNTEAFF. The CDR3 nucleotides read TGTGCCAGCAGCTTGGGTTTAGGACAGGGGAACACTGAAGCTTTCTTT.

V gene TRBV28 combines with J gene TRBJ2-7; D is unresolved. V lost 7 bases, J lost 0 bases, and 13 bases lay in between. The germline V gene has CDR1 MDHEN and CDR2 SYDVKM. The CDR3 is 14 amino acids. The CDR3, as DNA: TGTGCCAGCATATCCCGAAGCCCCTCCTACGAGCAGTACTTC. It is translated as CASISRSPSYEQYF.

The gene calls are TRBV5-1 and TRBJ2-7, with TRBD1 as a possible D gene (5 bases). CDR1 is SGHRS and CDR2 is YFSETQ in the germline V gene. The CDR3 runs 14 residues. The germline V and J ends were trimmed by 4 bases and 5 bases, with 16 bases remaining between them. CDR3 nucleotide sequence: TGCGCCAGCAGCCCTACCCTCCAGGGAAACGAGCAGTACTTC. Protein product: CASSPTLQGNEQYF.

This clone has only one observation. V and J are TRBV2 and TRBJ1-5; D perhaps matches TRBD1 (6 bases). Germline CDR1 reads SNHLY; CDR2 reads FYNNEI. This CDR3 region has 15 residues. Trimming left V 4 bases short and J 1 base short, with 11 bases between. DNA of the CDR3: TGTGCCAGCAGTGCCAGGGGACAAAGCAATCAGCCCCAGCATTTT. The encoded protein is CASSARGQSNQPQHF.

The rearrangement joins TRBV5-1 to TRBJ1-4, with unresolved D. This CDR3 region has 12 residues. Germline V gene sequence: CDR1 SGHRS, CDR2 YFSETQ. Trimming cost V 9 bases and J 2 bases, with 8 bases left between them. The CDR3 nucleotides are TGCGCCAATCTACTTACTAATGAAAAACTGTTTTTT. Amino acid sequence: CANLLTNEKLFF.

The V and J genes are TRBV5-1 and TRBJ2-6; a possible D gene is TRBD2 (6 bases). The germline gives CDR1 SGHRS, CDR2 YFSETQ. Trimming cost V 3 bases and J 3 bases, with 13 bases left between them. CDR3 length: 16 amino acids. This CDR3 is CASSSSGDSGANVLTF. The CDR3 DNA reads TGCGCCAGCAGCTCGTCGGGGGATAGTGGGGCCAACGTCCTGACTTTC. The full variable domain, its missing parts supplied by reference TRBV5-1 and TRBJ2-6, is KAGVTQTPRYLIKTRGQQVTLSCSPISGHRSVSWYQQTPGQGLQFLFEYFSETQRNKGNFPGRFSGRQFSNSRSEMNVSTLELGDSALYLCASSSSGDSGANVLTFGAGSRLTVL.

The chain uses TRBV11-2 and TRBJ2-2; D might be TRBD2 (5 bases). CDR1 and CDR2 (germline): SGHAT, FQNNGV. Trimming removed 1 base from V and 8 bases from J, with 14 bases in between. The CDR3 runs 15 residues. The DNA for the CDR3 is TGTGCCAGCAGCTTAGTCTCGTTGGTAGCGGGGGAGCTGTTTTTT. This sequence encodes CASSLVSLVAGELFF.

The chain links TRBV10-3 to TRBJ2-5; 16 positions agree with TRBD2. The CDR3 loop spans 15 amino acids. V shed 10 bases, J shed 5 bases, and the junction held 7 bases outside the gene matches. Germline CDR1 reads ENHRY; CDR2 reads SYGVKD. The CDR3 loop is CASAGTSGREETQYF. CDR3 in DNA: TGTGCCAGCGCCGGGACTAGCGGGAGGGAGGAGACCCAGTACTTC.

The chain uses TRBV2 and TRBJ1-5; 10 positions agree with TRBD1. This CDR3 contains 13 residues. Germline V gene sequence: CDR1 SNHLY, CDR2 FYNNEI. J gave up 12 bases and V 1 base, and 3 bases lay outside the gene matches. The CDR3 is CASSEGGQGGQHF. In nucleotides, the CDR3 is TGTGCCAGCAGTGAAGGAGGACAGGGGGGCCAGCATTTT. Variable domain in full (rest from reference TRBV2 and TRBJ1-5): EPEVTQTPSHQVTQMGQEVILRCVPISNHLYFYWYRQILGQKVEFLVSFYNNEISEKSEIFDDQFSVERPDGSNFTLKIRSTKLEDSAMYFCASSEGGQGGQHFGDGTRLSIL.

This clone was seen a few times. The CDR3 DNA follows: TGTGCCAGCAGCCCTACCGTGAGTTTAGCGGGAGCTGGCGAGCAGTACTTC. Protein sequence: CASSPTVSLAGAGEQYF. The chain recombines TRBV4-2 with TRBJ2-7, with 9 bases fitting TRBD2. The junction had 16 bases not matched to a gene; V was cut back by 4 bases and J by 6 bases. This CDR3 region has 17 residues. Germline V gene data show CDR1 as LGHNA and CDR2 as YNFKEQ.

This sequence joins TRBV7-2 and TRBJ2-3, with 10 nucleotides matching TRBD1. Germline-derived CDR1 and CDR2 are SGHTA and FQGNSA. The CDR3 consists of 13 residues. Germline trimming cut 8 bases from V and 5 bases from J; bases unmatched to any gene: 4. CDR3 region: CASRDRGRDTQYF. The CDR3 nucleotides are TGTGCCAGCCGGGACAGGGGTCGAGATACGCAGTATTTT.

This clone was recorded many times. The chain carries TRBV19 and TRBJ1-2; D ambiguous. V was clipped by 6 bases and J by 7 bases, with 15 bases between them. Per the germline V gene, CDR1 is LNHDA and CDR2 is SQIVND (reference sequence). The CDR3 is made up of 13 amino acids. CDR3 coding DNA: TGTGCCAGTAGGGAAGACTCGTACTCTGGCTACACCTTC. This gives the protein CASREDSYSGYTF.

The CDR3 loop reads CASKEPRDRGHEQYF. CDR3 in DNA: TGTGCCAGCAAAGAACCAAGGGACAGGGGGCACGAGCAGTACTTC. The chain has TRBV27 and TRBJ2-7; TRBD1 aligns across 12 bases. J was trimmed by 5 bases and V by 7 bases; bases with no gene match: 9. The CDR3 is 15 amino acids. Germline-derived CDR1 and CDR2 are MNHEY and SMNVEV (reference sequence).

This chain uses TRBV28 with TRBJ2-7; 7 positions agree with TRBD1. The CDR3 covers 13 residues. Germline CDR1 reads MDHEN; CDR2 reads SYDVKM. V shed 9 bases and J 5 bases; nucleotides not matched to a gene: 10. The DNA for the CDR3 is TGTGCCAGTTCCAGGGGGTTGAAGAACGAGCAGTACTTC. This codes for CASSRGLKNEQYF.

This clone was detected only once. V is TRBV28 and J is TRBJ2-7, with 8 bases that match TRBD2. The CDR3 length is 15 residues. The germline CDR1 and CDR2 sequences are MDHEN and SYDVKM. With 8 bases clipped from V and 1 base from J, the junction kept 10 bases outside the gene matches. DNA of the CDR3: TGTGCCAGCGCCACACGCGGGAGGCCATCCTACGAGCAGTACTTC. It codes for CASATRGRPSYEQYF.